The rows below give T cell receptor beta chains drawn from one sample of a study of T cells in Graves' hyperthyroidism and ophthalmopathy. From the multiplex PCR reads, TCRdb called clonotypes with MiXCR, one entry per CDR3 protein. The table records approximately 740,000 distinct CDR3 sequences, 13% to 15% of them present only once. Sequenced input: blood. All receptors come from a young woman with Graves' hyperthyroidism. Both conserved end residues are part of each CDR3. Fields, in order: J gene, V gene, D gene, clone size, CDR3 DNA, CDR3 protein. The D gene is left open where the match is weak. The size of a clone is reported for some rows only, either as once, few or many, or as a class for expanded clones.

j_call: TRBJ1-1
v_call: TRBV13
d_call: TRBD1
clone_size: -
cdr3_nt: TGTGCCAGCAGCTCTAACAGGGGGCAGACTGAAGCTTTCTTT
cdr3_aa: CASSSNRGQTEAFF

j_call: TRBJ2-2
v_call: TRBV7-3
d_call: -
clone_size: few
cdr3_nt: TGTGCCAGCGGACTTGGCGGGTCCACCGGGGAGCTGTTTTTT
cdr3_aa: CASGLGGSTGELFF

j_call: TRBJ2-5
v_call: TRBV12-3/TRBV12-4
d_call: TRBD1
clone_size: -
cdr3_nt: TGTGCCAGCAGCCGACAGGGGGGCAGGAAGACCCAGTACTTC
cdr3_aa: CASSRQGGRKTQYF

j_call: TRBJ1-5
v_call: TRBV20-1
d_call: -
clone_size: many
cdr3_nt: TGCAGTGCCAGAGGGGCAGAGGGCCAGCCCCAGCATTTT
cdr3_aa: CSARGAEGQPQHF

j_call: TRBJ2-7
v_call: TRBV6-6
d_call: -
clone_size: few
cdr3_nt: TGTGCCAGCAGTTACCGTCCTGTCCGCGGCTCCTACGAGCAGTACTTC
cdr3_aa: CASSYRPVRGSYEQYF

j_call: TRBJ2-2
v_call: TRBV24-1
d_call: -
clone_size: -
cdr3_nt: TGTGCCACCAGTGCGGACGGGGCCACCGGGGAGCTGTTTTTT
cdr3_aa: CATSADGATGELFF

j_call: TRBJ1-5
v_call: TRBV19
d_call: TRBD1
clone_size: few
cdr3_nt: TGTGCCAGTAGTCCCCTGACAGGGGACCCAGGTCAGCCCCAGCATTTT
cdr3_aa: CASSPLTGDPGQPQHF

j_call: TRBJ1-1
v_call: TRBV6-5
d_call: -
clone_size: many
cdr3_nt: TGTGCCAGCAGTTACCTACCCGCGGGACCGCGAAGCACTGAAGCTTTCTTT
cdr3_aa: CASSYLPAGPRSTEAFF

j_call: TRBJ1-1
v_call: TRBV19
d_call: -
clone_size: -
cdr3_nt: TGTGCCAGTAGTATAGGGCGACTCACGCGGGACACTGAAGCTTTCTTT
cdr3_aa: CASSIGRLTRDTEAFF

j_call: TRBJ2-5
v_call: TRBV11-2
d_call: -
clone_size: many
cdr3_nt: TGTGCCAGCAGCCTCAGGACAGCGACGTACCAAGAGACCCAGTACTTC
cdr3_aa: CASSLRTATYQETQYF

j_call: TRBJ2-1
v_call: TRBV11-2
d_call: -
clone_size: many
cdr3_nt: TGTGCCAGCAGCTTAGATCCTACCCGACTCGAGAGCTCCTACAATGAGCAGTTCTTC
cdr3_aa: CASSLDPTRLESSYNEQFF

j_call: TRBJ2-5
v_call: TRBV2
d_call: TRBD2
clone_size: -
cdr3_nt: TGTGCCAAGACTAGCGGGAGGGAGCAAGAGACCCAGTACTTC
cdr3_aa: CAKTSGREQETQYF

j_call: TRBJ1-4
v_call: TRBV30
d_call: -
clone_size: many
cdr3_nt: TGTGCCTGGGGACGGGCTGAAAAACTGTTTTTT
cdr3_aa: CAWGRAEKLFF

j_call: TRBJ2-1
v_call: TRBV29-1
d_call: TRBD2
clone_size: few
cdr3_nt: TGCAGCGTCGGACTAGCGGTTGCCTTCAATGAGCAGTTCTTC
cdr3_aa: CSVGLAVAFNEQFF

j_call: TRBJ2-7
v_call: TRBV5-6
d_call: TRBD2
clone_size: few
cdr3_nt: TGTGCCAGCAGCTCCGGGACTAGTCGCCACGAGCAGTACTTC
cdr3_aa: CASSSGTSRHEQYF

j_call: TRBJ1-3
v_call: TRBV10-3
d_call: -
clone_size: -
cdr3_nt: TGTGCCATCAACTCCGGATCTGCTGGAAACACCATATATTTT
cdr3_aa: CAINSGSAGNTIYF

j_call: TRBJ2-2
v_call: TRBV7-2
d_call: -
clone_size: many
cdr3_nt: TGTGCCAGCAGCTTGGGCCTAGCATCCGGGGAGCTGTTTTTT
cdr3_aa: CASSLGLASGELFF

j_call: TRBJ2-7
v_call: TRBV29-1
d_call: -
clone_size: few
cdr3_nt: TGCAGCGCCCGGAGTAGCTCCTACGAGCAGTACTTC
cdr3_aa: CSARSSSYEQYF